This TCR beta chain was captured in a study of response to subunit inactivated influenza vaccine. The CDR3 covers 15 residues. CDR1 is LGHNA and CDR2 is YSLEER in the germline V gene. The V end was cut by 0 bases, the J end by 1 base, with 9 bases between. In this sample, this clonotype turned up a few times. TCRdb reprocessed the RT-PCR reads via MiXCR and lists one record per CDR3 protein. This table has roughly 190,000 distinct CDR3 sequences, about 12% appearing once. This sample was also put to use in a study of T cells expressing NK-cell markers. That work contributes: 5'RACE template switching with UMIs produced the TCR beta cDNA. It was sorted CD3+CD56+NKG2C+, CD3+CD56+NKG2C- and CD3+CD56-NKG2C+ T cells that supplied the TCR beta repertoires. Restriction of the sorted population to alpha-beta TCR T cells was achieved in several experiments with an anti-gamma-delta TCR antibody. For roughly 6 donors, the dominant NKG2C+ clonotypes made up roughly 1.0-7.0% of their CD8+ T cells.

Here the sequenced sample was CD8+ T cells sorted from PBMCs, taken about 11 days after vaccination. The clonotype originates from a middle-aged man who received an inactivated influenza vaccine. The chain combines TRBV4-3 with TRBJ1-1; D is undetermined. In DNA, the CDR3 is TGCGCCAGCAGCCAAGACGGCCGATCGAACACTGAAGCTTTCTTT. Translated: CASSQDGRSNTEAFF.